This T cell receptor (beta chain) emerged from a study of shared clonotypes between healthy human individuals (dated by TCRdb to the early 2020s). About the study as a whole: A couple of women and a few men aged 18 to 49 years were included in the cohort. To estimate repertoire size and how much clonotypes are shared between individuals, the study performed deep sequencing of blood TCR repertoires from roughly five healthy adults. Per donor, three plates each were used for CD4 naive and CD4 memory, two for CD8 naive, and one for CD8 memory. Leukapheresis yielded between about 0.94 and 9 billion PBMCs per donor. Libraries were prepared and TCR repertoires were sequenced by different laboratories using diverse techniques, in order to increase sequencing depth and limit assay-specific biases. On the study overall, not on this receptor specifically: Sharing across a few donors was observed for approximately 5% of naive CD4, less than 4% of naive CD8, about 2.5% of memory CD4, and around 0.4% of memory CD8 clonotypes. Based on pairwise subsampling, the degree of clonotype sharing among donors was expected to be affected by sequencing depth. Larger estimated clonotype richness was generally found for naive subsets than for memory subsets. Rarefaction of sorted-subset datasets indicated incomplete sequencing despite the large sequencing depth. Higher generation probabilities were observed for clonotypes shared by all four sorted-subset donors than for non-shared clonotypes. Only blood was sampled, and tissue TCR repertoires likely differ from those in blood. The small number of donors limited the genetic and exposure-history diversity represented.

For the CD8 naive samples, CD45RO-negative cells were positively selected for CCR7, yielding a CD45RA+CCR7+ population from which TemRA cells were excluded. The donors were healthy, HIV-negative adults with no recently reported acute infections or vaccinations. Only Caucasian adults living in Nashville, Tennessee, USA were represented among the donors. After blood collection by leukapheresis, PBMCs were isolated using Ficoll-Histopaque density gradient centrifugation and then cryopreserved in the vapor phase of liquid nitrogen. Purity and quantity of every magnetically sorted T cell population were checked by analytical flow cytometry. Genomic DNA was isolated from each sorted fraction and quantified by UV absorbance on a Nanodrop 2000c. Turning to this clone: This receptor's antigen is unknown. Base qualities were left out, and no much larger clone turns up one base away.

The CDR3 contains 14 residues, cysteine and phenylalanine counted. Only the CDR3 DNA stays, 42 bases, in frame from base 1. The germline V gene (reference sequence) specifies MNHEY as CDR1 and SMNVEV as CDR2. V is clipped by 4 bases and J by 1 base, and the sequence between their germline boundaries is 10 bases long. Using the deep immunoSEQ assay, multiplex PCR amplified TCR CDR3 regions from genomic DNA. For each cell subset, the extracted genomic DNA was distributed evenly across all wells of several immunoSEQ 96-well plates, and each plate served as one replicate. For sorted subsets, roughly 200 ng of genomic DNA, equivalent to 25,000 to 35,000 T cell genomes, went into each replicate PCR. Purified libraries were quantified with a Qubit 3.0 fluorometer, sized on a Bioanalyzer 2100, and re-quantified with the KAPA Library Quantification kit. A separate single-read 150-cycle Illumina NextSeq 550 flow cell was used to sequence each immunoSEQ 96-well plate. Under the source paper's analysis protocol: Because the immunoSEQ output included only junctional sequences and no quality scores, the filtering could not be the same as the filtering used for full-length reads. To assign V/J genes and CDR3, sequences were annotated using PyIR, a Python wrapper for IgBLAST v1.9, with IMGT germline references. Reads were removed for weak V/J assignments (E-value above 1e-6), missing CDR3, stop codons, out-of-frame junctions, or ambiguous translated residues. V3J clonotypes were defined by identical inferred V gene, J gene, and CDR3 amino acid sequence. To compute the percentage overlap between repertoires, the number of shared unique clonotypes was divided by the size of the smaller repertoire. Three approaches were used to assess repertoire richness: RTK rarefaction, the Chao1 estimator, and Recon v2.1 estimates of unobserved clonotypes. Generation probabilities were computed with OLGA for all TCRbeta clonotypes obtained by the gDNA method from a handful of donors. What TCRdb holds here is the immuneACCESS table cut down to in-frame rearrangements. Part of the clones is not present; checked against another copy, under half of the missing clones reflect an unresolved V gene, and the others are unexplained. V and J calls plus clone size are reproduced from that table; the DNA served to infer D and trimming. A total of about 2.1 million clones appear in this sample, approximately 92% of them only once. About 1.6% of the sample is taken by the ten largest.

The V gene is TRBV27 and the J gene is TRBJ1-1; the D gene assignment is ambiguous. The TCR originated in a man aged 18 to 30 in good health. Some clones in this sample may be carry-over from other donors' samples. The sample was naive CD8+ T cells from PBMCs. Reading the label with the study, this specimen's cell subset or site is: CD45RA+CCR7+. The nucleotide sequence is TGTGCCAGCAGTTATGGACGCAAGAACACTGAAGCTTTCTTT. It codes for CASSYGRKNTEAFF.